Presented here are 28 T cell receptor beta chains from one specimen sequenced in a study of siplizumab effects on memory and regulatory T cells. Using immunoSEQ multiplex PCR, the repertoire was profiled, and TCRdb retains in-frame clones only, with some absent. The sample contains tens of thousands of clones, more than 95% of which appear only once. The sample taken for sequencing was naive CD4+ T cells sorted from blood. These receptor sequences come from a human donor in good health.

The rearrangement joins TRBV28 to TRBJ1-2; perhaps TRBD1 as D (5 bases). CDR1 and CDR2 from the germline V gene are MDHEN and SYDVKM. Deletions cut 8 bases from V and 0 bases from J, with 7 bases between. The CDR3 covers 12 residues. The CDR3 here is CASGTPNYGYTF. CDR3 DNA sequence: TGTGCCAGCGGGACTCCTAACTATGGCTACACCTTC.

J is TRBJ2-3 and V is TRBV4-2; 9 nucleotides line up with TRBD1. The CDR3 is 15 residues long. V trimming: 5 bases; J trimming: 0 bases; junction bases outside the gene matches: 3. Per germline, CDR1 LGHNA and CDR2 YNFKEQ. The CDR3 coding sequence is TGTGCCAGCAGCGGGACAGGGCCTAGCACAGATACGCAGTATTTT. The encoded protein is CASSGTGPSTDTQYF.

V gene TRBV6-5 combines with J gene TRBJ2-3, with D perhaps TRBD2 (6 bases). This CDR3 comprises 16 residues. The germline V gene encodes CDR1 MNHEY and CDR2 SVGAGI. Trimming stripped 2 bases from V and 0 bases from J, with 12 bases between. CDR3 coding DNA: TGTGCCAGCAGTTACGGCAGCGGGCAAAGCACAGATACGCAGTATTTT. Its translation: CASSYGSGQSTDTQYF.

The V call is TRBV2, the J call TRBJ2-3; tentatively, D is TRBD2 (7 bases). In germline, CDR1 is SNHLY, CDR2 FYNNEI. There are 15 residues in the CDR3. The V gene lost 7 bases and the J gene lost 2 bases, with 16 bases spanning the gap. The CDR3 region is CASTPGGGHTDTQYF. As DNA, the CDR3 is TGTGCCAGCACACCTGGCGGGGGACACACAGATACGCAGTATTTT.

The chain combines TRBV19 with TRBJ2-7, with TRBD1 as a possible D gene (6 bases). Trimming stripped 4 bases from V and 6 bases from J, with 16 bases between. The CDR3 is 14 residues long. In germline, CDR1 is LNHDA, CDR2 SQIVND (reference sequence). The CDR3: CASSTTGTIPEQYF. Written as DNA, the CDR3 is TGTGCCAGTAGTACCACCGGGACAATTCCCGAGCAGTACTTC.

The chain links TRBV11-2 to TRBJ1-2, with D tentatively TRBD1 (5 bases). The CDR3 extends over 14 amino acids. Per germline, CDR1 SGHAT and CDR2 FQNNGV. V dropped 1 base and J dropped 8 bases, with 14 bases sitting between them. CDR3 nucleotide sequence: TGTGCCAGCAGCTTAGGGGCAGGGCTGGAGGGCTACACCTTC. It codes for CASSLGAGLEGYTF.

The chain combines TRBV5-4 with TRBJ2-6; a weak D match, TRBD1 (5 bases). This CDR3 has 16 residues. V dropped 3 bases and J dropped 0 bases, with 10 bases sitting between them. Per the germline V gene, CDR1 is SGHNT and CDR2 is YYREEE (reference sequence). The CDR3 DNA follows: TGTGCCAGCAGCTCGGCCAGGGCCTCTGGGGCCAACGTCCTGACTTTC. It codes for CASSSARASGANVLTF. Using reference TRBV5-4 and TRBJ2-6 for the parts outside the CDR3, the full variable domain is ETGVTQSPTHLIKTRGQQVTLRCSSQSGHNTVSWYQQALGQGPQFIFQYYREEENGRGNFPPRFSGLQFPNYSSELNVNALELDDSALYLCASSSARASGANVLTFGAGSRLTVL.

This clone was detected once. This specimen includes other DNA sequences encoding the same CDR3. The chain recombines TRBV5-4 with TRBJ2-3; D gene uncertain. The CDR3 totals 12 residues. Germline V gene sequence: CDR1 SGHNT, CDR2 YYREEE (reference sequence). Trimming removed 4 bases from V and 0 bases from J, with 3 bases in between. Here the CDR3 reads CASSPSTDTQYF. The CDR3 DNA sequence: TGTGCCAGCAGCCCTAGCACAGATACGCAGTATTTT.

V usage is TRBV10-2 and J usage is TRBJ2-1; D is possibly TRBD2 (7 bases). The V gene lost 6 bases and the J gene lost 9 bases, with 9 bases spanning the gap. CDR1 and CDR2 (germline): WSHSY, SAAADI. The length of the CDR3 is 11 residues. The DNA for the CDR3 is TGCGCCAGCAGGGGAGGGGGTGAGCAGTTCTTC. Its translation is CASRGGGEQFF.

V usage is TRBV6-5 and J usage is TRBJ2-7; no clear D. The germline V gene encodes CDR1 MNHEY and CDR2 SVGAGI. The CDR3 has 15 residues. V was trimmed by 0 bases and J by 2 bases, leaving 11 bases between them. In nucleotides, the CDR3 is TGTGCCAGCAGTTACTCGGCACCTCTGACCTACGAGCAGTACTTC. Encoded protein: CASSYSAPLTYEQYF.

This chain joins TRBV5-1 and TRBJ2-3; D gene uncertain. V lost 0 bases, J lost 0 bases, and 2 bases lay in between. The CDR3 length is 13 residues. The germline gives CDR1 SGHRS, CDR2 YFSETQ. Written as DNA, the CDR3 is TGCGCCAGCAGCTTGGACAGCACAGATACGCAGTATTTT. Protein sequence: CASSLDSTDTQYF.

The chain joins TRBV4-3 to TRBJ2-4; no clear D. Germline V CDR1 and CDR2: LGHNA, YSLEER. The V gene lost 0 bases and the J gene lost 1 base, with 7 bases spanning the gap. The CDR3 runs 15 residues. The CDR3 protein is CASSQDMWAKNIQYF. In DNA, the CDR3 is TGCGCCAGCAGCCAAGATATGTGGGCCAAAAACATTCAGTACTTC.

The rearrangement uses TRBV6-1 and TRBJ1-2; a possible D gene is TRBD1 (5 bases). V was pared by 0 bases and J by 4 bases, with 12 bases between. Germline CDR1 reads MNHNS; CDR2 reads SASEGT. The length of the CDR3 is 15 residues. The CDR3 protein is CASSEALWQGYGYTF. CDR3 nucleotides: TGTGCCAGCAGTGAAGCCCTATGGCAGGGCTATGGCTACACCTTC.

V gene TRBV27 combines with J gene TRBJ1-5; perhaps TRBD1 as D (6 bases). Germline CDR1 reads MNHEY; CDR2 reads SMNVEV (reference sequence). Trimming pared 5 bases from V and 7 bases from J, leaving 15 bases between. The CDR3 sequence is 14 residues long. CDR3 sequence reads: CASSENRAHQPQHF. The CDR3 DNA reads TGTGCCAGCAGTGAAAACAGGGCCCACCAGCCCCAGCATTTT.

The chain links TRBV16 to TRBJ2-4; a weak D match, TRBD2 (6 bases). The CDR3 is 17 amino acids. In germline, CDR1 is KGHSY, CDR2 FQNENV. V was shortened by 2 bases and J by 2 bases, with 16 bases between the two germline ends. The CDR3 loop reads CASSQVPSGPTKNIQYF. The CDR3 coding sequence is TGTGCCAGCAGCCAAGTCCCCAGCGGGCCTACCAAAAACATTCAGTACTTC.

This clone was observed a single time. J is TRBJ2-1 and V is TRBV7-9; 10 nucleotides line up with TRBD1. The CDR3 is 16 residues long. The V segment lost 5 bases and the J segment 4 bases; nucleotides outside the gene matches: 8. Germline V gene sequence: CDR1 SEHNR, CDR2 FQNEAQ (reference sequence). The CDR3 DNA reads as TGTGCCAGCAGCACCAGACAGGGGGCAGTTTACAATGAGCAGTTCTTC. It encodes CASSTRQGAVYNEQFF.

The chain combines TRBV19 with TRBJ1-5; 9 nucleotides align to TRBD1. This CDR3 has 16 residues. Germline values: CDR1 LNHDA, CDR2 SQIVND (reference sequence). The junction had 12 bases not matched to a gene; V was cut back by 5 bases and J by 7 bases. This CDR3 is CASSRPGQGFWQPQHF. CDR3 in DNA: TGTGCCAGTAGTCGACCGGGACAGGGATTCTGGCAGCCCCAGCATTTT. The complete variable domain, with remaining parts taken from reference TRBV19 and TRBJ1-5, reads DGGITQSPKYLFRKEGQNVTLSCEQNLNHDAMYWYRQDPGQGLRLIYYSQIVNDFQKGDIAEGYSVSREKKESFPLTVTSAQKNPTAFYLCASSRPGQGFWQPQHFGDGTRLSIL.

V and J are TRBV7-3 and TRBJ2-7; D gene uncertain. Germline loops: CDR1 SGHTA, CDR2 FQGTGA. The CDR3 runs 12 residues. V shed 1 base and J shed 6 bases, with 7 bases lying between them. The CDR3, as DNA: TGTGCCAGCAGCTTAAAAGCATCCGAGCAGTACTTC. As protein: CASSLKASEQYF.

The chain carries TRBV7-2 and TRBJ1-5; a weak D match, TRBD1 (6 bases). V was pared by 8 bases and J by 0 bases, with 11 bases between. Per the germline V gene, CDR1 is SGHTA and CDR2 is FQGNSA. CDR3 length equals 14 residues. DNA for the CDR3: TGTGCCAGCGGACGGACAGCTAGCAATCAGCCCCAGCATTTT. This encodes CASGRTASNQPQHF. Drawing the rest from reference TRBV7-2 and TRBJ1-5, the complete variable domain is GAGVSQSPSNKVTEKGKDVELRCDPISGHTALYWYRQSLGQGLEFLIYFQGNSAPDKSGLPSDRFSAERTGGSVSTLTIQRTQQEDSAVYLCASGRTASNQPQHFGDGTRLSIL.

The chain recombines TRBV5-4 with TRBJ2-5; no clear D. The J call could be wrong; TRBJ2-7 is a better fit for the DNA end. Germline-derived CDR1 and CDR2 are SGHNT and YYREEE (reference sequence). The CDR3 is 14 residues long. The CDR3 reads CASSLQANSYEQYF. The CDR3 nucleotides are TGTGCCAGCAGCTTGCAGGCCAACTCCTACGAGCAGTACTTC.

This chain connects TRBV7-2 to TRBJ2-6; D call uncertain. The CDR3 is 15 residues long. Germline loops: CDR1 SGHTA, CDR2 FQGNSA. Trimming stripped 3 bases from V and 0 bases from J, with 6 bases between. CDR3: CASSFVGSGANVLTF. The CDR3 DNA reads as TGTGCCAGCAGCTTTGTAGGCTCTGGGGCCAACGTCCTGACTTTC.

The chain is built from TRBV6-5 and TRBJ2-7; 10 nucleotides agree with TRBD2. Unmatched junction bases numbered 5, after V lost 2 bases and J lost 4 bases. The CDR3 consists of 15 residues. CDR1 and CDR2 (germline): MNHEY, SVGAGI. CDR3 sequence (DNA): TGTGCCAGCAGTTACGCGCTTAGCGGGGGGTACGAGCAGTACTTC. It translates to CASSYALSGGYEQYF.

This chain links TRBV7-3 with TRBJ1-2; D call uncertain. The CDR3 has 13 amino acids. Trimming removed 0 bases from V and 4 bases from J, with 6 bases in between. Looked up from germline, CDR1 is SGHTA and CDR2 is FQGTGA. CDR3 coding DNA: TGTGCCAGCAGCTTAACAAAGGCCTATGGCTACACCTTC. Amino acids: CASSLTKAYGYTF.

V and J are TRBV7-3 and TRBJ2-3; 15 bases are shared with TRBD2. The germline gives CDR1 SGHTA, CDR2 FQGTGA. The V and J ends lost 5 bases and 2 bases, in that order; junction bases with no gene match: 5. This CDR3 is 17 amino acids long. CDR3 loop: CASSTRTSGGATDTQYF. The CDR3 nucleotides are TGTGCCAGCAGCACTAGGACTAGCGGGGGGGCCACAGATACGCAGTATTTT.

This chain links TRBV28 with TRBJ2-1, with D uncertain. The CDR3 sequence is 15 residues long. Trimming took off 2 bases at V and 9 bases at J, with 17 bases between the two ends. Germline values: CDR1 MDHEN, CDR2 SYDVKM. CDR3 region: CASSLPVIPSFEQFF. The CDR3 region has the DNA TGTGCCAGCAGTTTACCGGTCATCCCTTCCTTTGAGCAGTTCTTC.

The V gene is TRBV5-5, the J gene TRBJ1-5; D gene ambiguous. This CDR3 comprises 16 residues. The V gene's germline CDR1 is SGHKS and CDR2 YYEKEE (reference sequence). The ends were cut back, 1 base at V and 1 base at J, with 12 bases in the middle. The CDR3 DNA is TGTGCCAGCAGCTTGCTTAATCAACTAAGCAATCAGCCCCAGCATTTT. It encodes CASSLLNQLSNQPQHF.

This clone has just a few counts. The chain employs TRBV6-5 and TRBJ1-2; D is ambiguous. The CDR3 totals 13 residues. Germline V gene lookup returns CDR1 MNHEY and CDR2 SVGAGI. Trimming pared 1 base from V and 2 bases from J, leaving 5 bases between. CDR3: CASSYYANYGYTF. The CDR3, as DNA: TGTGCCAGCAGTTACTACGCGAACTATGGCTACACCTTC.

The J gene is TRBJ2-5, the V gene TRBV5-1, with 7 bases that match TRBD2. Germline values: CDR1 SGHRS, CDR2 YFSETQ. Unmatched junction bases numbered 1, after V lost 5 bases and J lost 0 bases. This CDR3 contains 13 residues. The CDR3 protein is CASRRGDQETQYF. As DNA, the CDR3 is TGCGCCAGCAGACGGGGGGACCAAGAGACCCAGTACTTC.